These 21 T cell receptor beta chains originate from one sample sequenced in a study of response to subunit inactivated influenza vaccine. One entry per CDR3 protein results from TCRdb running MiXCR on the RT-PCR reads. This table holds roughly 460,000 distinct CDR3 sequences, approximately 11% found once. The sample here was PBMCs from blood, taken 35 to 45 days after vaccination. The receptor set was obtained from a man aged 50-59 years who received an inactivated influenza vaccine.

This clonotype was observed a few times. V is TRBV5-1 and J is TRBJ2-7; maybe TRBD2 (5 bases). CDR1 is SGHRS and CDR2 is YFSETQ in the germline V gene. V lost 0 bases and J 7 bases, leaving 14 bases between the germline ends. The CDR3 spans 14 residues. The DNA for the CDR3 is TGCGCCAGCAGCTTGGCCAACGGGATGGGTGAGCAGTACTTC. Amino acids: CASSLANGMGEQYF.

The chain joins TRBV7-2 to TRBJ2-4, with a tentative D call TRBD1 (6 bases). Germline V gene lookup returns CDR1 SGHTA and CDR2 FQGNSA. CDR3 length: 14 amino acids. The ends were cut back, 2 bases at V and 6 bases at J, with 11 bases in the middle. This CDR3 is CASSLSGARNIQYF. The CDR3 region has the DNA TGTGCCAGCAGCTTATCAGGGGCTCGAAACATTCAGTACTTC.

This chain links TRBV29-1 with TRBJ2-1, with 9 positions matching TRBD2. This CDR3 is built from 16 residues. The V segment lost 2 bases and the J segment 3 bases; nucleotides outside the gene matches: 8. Germline lookup yields CDR1 SQVTM and CDR2 ANQGSEA. The CDR3 nucleotides read TGCAGCGTTGAATTTTTTCGACTAGCGGACTACAATGAGCAGTTCTTC. Translation gives CSVEFFRLADYNEQFF.

This clonotype was observed a handful of times. The rearrangement links TRBV5-1 to TRBJ2-4; TRBD2 agrees at 7 bases. The CDR3 is 18 amino acids. The trim removed 4 bases at V and 0 bases at J, leaving 13 bases unmatched. Germline V gene data show CDR1 as SGHRS and CDR2 as YFSETQ. CDR3 in DNA: TGCGCCAGCAGCCCGAGAGGTGGGGGGGTTCCAGCCAAAAACATTCAGTACTTC. Its translation is CASSPRGGGVPAKNIQYF. The variable domain in full, completed from reference TRBV5-1 and TRBJ2-4, reads KAGVTQTPRYLIKTRGQQVTLSCSPISGHRSVSWYQQTPGQGLQFLFEYFSETQRNKGNFPGRFSGRQFSNSRSEMNVSTLELGDSALYLCASSPRGGGVPAKNIQYFGAGTRLSVL.

This clonotype was seen more than once but under ten times. V is TRBV20-1 and J is TRBJ1-4; TRBD1 might be the D (5 bases). V lost 1 base and J lost 8, with 11 bases in between. CDR1 is DFQATT and CDR2 is SNEGSKA in the germline V gene (reference sequence). This CDR3 has 13 residues. The DNA of the CDR3 is TGCAGTGCTAGAGTCCAGGGTGGCGAAAAACTGTTTTTT. Protein sequence: CSARVQGGEKLFF.

The V call is TRBV6-1, the J call TRBJ1-2; 7 bases are shared with TRBD1. CDR3 length: 16 amino acids. Looked up from germline, CDR1 is MNHNS and CDR2 is SASEGT. The V segment lost 5 bases and the J segment 4 bases; nucleotides outside the gene matches: 13. CDR3 DNA sequence: TGTGCCAGCAGTCCCCTGAGAGGGGGCGGAATCTATGGCTACACCTTC. Translating it yields CASSPLRGGGIYGYTF.

This clonotype was seen only a few times. The chain has TRBV5-1 and TRBJ1-1; D gene ambiguous. Germline V lookup: CDR1 SGHRS, CDR2 YFSETQ. The CDR3 totals 12 residues. Trimming removed 6 bases from V and 8 bases from J, with 14 bases in between. The CDR3, as DNA: TGCGCCAGCACCGCGAGGGCGGTCGAAGCTTTCTTT. It yields the protein CASTARAVEAFF. The complete variable domain, with remaining parts taken from reference TRBV5-1 and TRBJ1-1, reads KAGVTQTPRYLIKTRGQQVTLSCSPISGHRSVSWYQQTPGQGLQFLFEYFSETQRNKGNFPGRFSGRQFSNSRSEMNVSTLELGDSALYLCASTARAVEAFFGQGTRLTVV.

Concerning this clonotype: This may come from a read error, since a much larger clone is one base off. This chain connects TRBV5-1 to TRBJ1-1, with a tentative D call TRBD1 (5 bases). Germline V gene data show CDR1 as SGHRS and CDR2 as YFSETQ. The CDR3 contains 14 residues. CDR3 sequence reads: CAGSLEWGADEAFF. CDR3 DNA: TGCGCCGGCAGCTTGGAGTGGGGCGCGGATGAAGCTTTCTTT.

This clonotype has a handful of counts. This rearrangement joins TRBV20-1 to TRBJ2-1; 7 bases match TRBD2. This CDR3 region has 16 residues. The J segment lost 4 bases and the V segment lost 0 bases, leaving 9 bases of the junction unmatched. Germline assignment: CDR1 DFQATT and CDR2 SNEGSKA (reference sequence). The CDR3 loop is CSAREFRGSSYNEQFF. In DNA form, the CDR3 reads TGCAGTGCTAGAGAGTTTCGCGGGAGTAGTTACAATGAGCAGTTCTTC.

This clonotype was counted once. The gene calls are TRBV7-2 and TRBJ2-5; D is perhaps TRBD2 (5 bases). The CDR3 length is 16 residues. V shed 2 bases and J shed 1 base, with 14 bases lying between them. Germline CDR1 and CDR2: SGHTA and FQGNSA. CDR3 region: CASSLLARQPQETQYF. The CDR3 region has the DNA TGTGCCAGCAGCTTATTAGCGCGGCAGCCCCAAGAGACCCAGTACTTC.

The chain recombines TRBV3-1 with TRBJ2-7; TRBD2 agrees at 12 bases. The CDR3 is 16 residues long. Looked up from germline, CDR1 is LGHDT and CDR2 is YNNKEL (reference sequence). Trimming removed 0 bases from V and 7 bases from J; junction bases left unmatched: 7. The CDR3 region has the DNA TGTGCCAGCAGCCAAGAGTTGCTAGCGGGGGGGAATGAGCAGTACTTC. Protein product: CASSQELLAGGNEQYF.

The V call is TRBV7-9, the J call TRBJ2-3, with TRBD2 identical over 10 bases. The germline V gene has CDR1 SEHNR and CDR2 FQNEAQ (reference sequence). The CDR3 loop spans 17 amino acids. V dropped 2 bases and J dropped 3; count of bases not matched to a gene: 8. The CDR3 DNA reads TGTGCCAGCAGCTTAAGGGCGCTAGCGGGGGCTACAGATACGCAGTATTTT. This gives the protein CASSLRALAGATDTQYF. Supplemented by reference TRBV7-9 and TRBJ2-3, the full variable domain reads DTGVSQNPRHKITKRGQNVTFRCDPISEHNRLYWYRQTLGQGPEFLTYFQNEAQLEKSRLLSDRFSAERPKGSFSTLEIQRTEQGDSAMYLCASSLRALAGATDTQYFGPGTRLTVL.

The V call is TRBV20-1, the J call TRBJ1-6; no definite D call. Germline assignment: CDR1 DFQATT and CDR2 SNEGSKA (reference sequence). The CDR3 consists of 14 residues. The germline V and J ends were trimmed by 6 bases and 8 bases, with 17 bases remaining between them. The CDR3 protein is CSAGRVPEDSPLHF. DNA of the CDR3: TGCAGTGCCGGGCGGGTCCCAGAGGATTCACCCCTCCACTTT.

The table lists this clonotype with many counts. One junction end does not reproduce the germline sequence, and a read error may be involved. The J gene is TRBJ2-5, the V gene TRBV5-1, with D perhaps TRBD1 or TRBD2 (5 bases each). The CDR3 is 14 residues long. Germline assignment: CDR1 SGHRS and CDR2 YFSETQ. The CDR3 bases are TGTGCCAGCAGTCCCGGGACGGTACAAGAGACCCAGTACTTC. Protein product: CASSPGTVQETQYF.

This clonotype was seen at least ten times. The chain is built from TRBV20-1 and TRBJ1-5, with a tentative D call TRBD1 (6 bases). Between the trimmed V and J ends, which lost 6 bases and 5 bases, there was a span of 11 bases. This CDR3 has 12 residues. CDR1 is DFQATT and CDR2 is SNEGSKA in the germline V gene (reference sequence). The CDR3 is CSARDTHQPQHF. Written as DNA, the CDR3 is TGCAGTGCCCGGGACACTCATCAGCCCCAGCATTTT.

The genes are TRBV7-2 and TRBJ2-1, with D uncertain. The CDR3 is 15 amino acids. Germline CDR1 SGHTA, CDR2 FQGNSA. Trimming took off 6 bases at V and 0 bases at J, with 12 bases between the two ends. The CDR3 bases are TGTGCCAGCAGAGCCGCCACTTACTCCTACAATGAGCAGTTCTTC. Translating gives CASRAATYSYNEQFF.

This clonotype was picked up many times. The gene calls are TRBV6-5 and TRBJ1-1; D might be TRBD1 (5 bases). The CDR3 totals 17 residues. Germline CDR1 is MNHEY and CDR2 is SVGAGI. The V end was cut by 2 bases, the J end by 1 base, with 17 bases between. The CDR3 sequence is CASSYGGLGRGNTEAFF. Here the CDR3 DNA reads TGTGCCAGCAGTTACGGGGGGTTGGGGCGGGGGAACACTGAAGCTTTCTTT.

This CDR3 reads CASSPAIVPSYEQYF. The CDR3 DNA sequence: TGTGCCAGCAGCCCGGCCATAGTACCTTCCTACGAGCAGTACTTC. The chain combines TRBV4-2 with TRBJ2-7, with D unresolved. Germline CDR1 reads LGHNA; CDR2 reads YNFKEQ. The CDR3 consists of 15 residues. Trimming cost V 4 bases and J 1 base, with 14 bases left between them.

This clonotype was counted many times. The rearrangement uses TRBV11-2 and TRBJ2-3; D possibly corresponds to TRBD2 (5 bases). The CDR3 consists of 13 residues. In germline, CDR1 is SGHAT, CDR2 FQNNGV. The V gene lost 0 bases and the J gene lost 6 bases, with 7 bases spanning the gap. The CDR3 DNA sequence: TGTGCCAGCAGCTTAGACTCGGGGGATACGCAGTATTTT. It codes for CASSLDSGDTQYF.

The table lists this clonotype with many counts. The J gene is TRBJ2-2, the V gene TRBV12-3 or TRBV12-4; D might be TRBD2 (6 bases). The V gene lost 5 bases and the J gene lost 0 bases, with 13 bases spanning the gap. The CDR3 contains 16 residues. The CDR3 bases are TGTGCCAGCAGTCAATACGGGGGTCCGAACACCGGGGAGCTGTTTTTT. Its protein is CASSQYGGPNTGELFF.

This sequence joins TRBV19 and TRBJ1-2; perhaps TRBD1 as D (6 bases). Trimming took off 5 bases at V and 0 bases at J, with 13 bases between the two ends. This CDR3 has 15 residues. The V gene's germline CDR1 is LNHDA and CDR2 SQIVND (reference sequence). For the CDR3, the DNA is TGTGCCAGTAGTGCCTCGGCAGGGGCTAACTATGGCTACACCTTC. Its protein product is CASSASAGANYGYTF.